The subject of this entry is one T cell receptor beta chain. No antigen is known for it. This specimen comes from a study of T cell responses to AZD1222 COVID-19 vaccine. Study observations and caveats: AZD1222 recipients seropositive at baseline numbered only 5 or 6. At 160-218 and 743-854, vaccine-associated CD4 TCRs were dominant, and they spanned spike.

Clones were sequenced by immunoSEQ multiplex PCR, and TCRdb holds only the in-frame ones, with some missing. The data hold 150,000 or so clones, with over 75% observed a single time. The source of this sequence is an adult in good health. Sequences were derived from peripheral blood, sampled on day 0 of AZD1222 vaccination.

The CDR3 DNA follows: TGTGCCAGCAGCCCTTGGAGCGGGGCCCTCGGAGGTGAAGCTTTCTTT. Translated, it gives CASSPWSGALGGEAFF. The V call is TRBV28, the J call TRBJ1-1; maybe TRBD1 (5 bases). Deletions cut 6 bases from V and 7 bases from J, with 24 bases between. This CDR3 contains 16 residues. Germline assignment: CDR1 MDHEN and CDR2 SYDVKM.